This T cell receptor beta chain was sequenced in a study of metastatic and nonmetastatic thyroid tumors. Regarding the study as a whole: Versus benign nodules, malignant thyroid tumors reportedly had significantly higher TCR beta diversity, in blood and tumor.

Treatment of any kind had been given to no patient before thyroid surgery. As processed by the authors: Between-group CDR3 differences, defined by clinicopathological status, yielded a distant-metastasis classifier for papillary thyroid cancer. TCRdb re-processed the PCR reads through MiXCR. For this entry, the V and J calls and clone size follow TCRdb and not the study's own pipeline. The sample carries 20,000 to 25,000 clones, around 16% recorded once. This clone has more than one count but fewer than ten. Its antigen is not identified. The germline V gene has CDR1 MDHEN and CDR2 SYDVKM. The length of the CDR3 is 14 residues. V was clipped by 11 bases and J by 4 bases, with 20 bases between them.

Sequenced sample: blood. This chain connects TRBV28 to TRBJ1-1, with a tentative D call TRBD1 (5 bases). This sequence was found in a female donor with papillary thyroid cancer or a benign thyroid nodule (not recorded which). Some clones in this sample may be carry-over from other donors' samples. CDR3 sequence: CAGTAGRISTEAFF. The CDR3 DNA is TGTGCCGGCACGGCAGGGAGGATTTCCACTGAAGCTTTCTTT.